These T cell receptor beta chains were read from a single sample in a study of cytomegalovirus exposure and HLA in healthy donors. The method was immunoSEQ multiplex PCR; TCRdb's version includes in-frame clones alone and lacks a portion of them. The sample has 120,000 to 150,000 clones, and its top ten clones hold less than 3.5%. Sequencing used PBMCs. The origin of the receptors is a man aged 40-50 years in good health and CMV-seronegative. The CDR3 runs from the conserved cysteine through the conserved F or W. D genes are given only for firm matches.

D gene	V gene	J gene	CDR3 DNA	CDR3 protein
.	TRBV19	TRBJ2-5	TGTGCCAGTAGTACTCAGGACAGTCTTGAGACCCAGTACTTC	CASSTQDSLETQYF
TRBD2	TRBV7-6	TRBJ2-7	TGTGCCAGCAGCTTAGGACTAGCGGGGGGCTTCAAGGAGCAGTACTTC	CASSLGLAGGFKEQYF
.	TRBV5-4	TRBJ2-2	TGTGCCAGCAGCTTGGTTGCGGGGGCCACCGGGGAGCTGTTTTTT	CASSLVAGATGELFF
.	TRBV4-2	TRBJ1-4	TGTGCCAGCAGCCAAGGTCCAGGGTACGAAAAACTGTTTTTT	CASSQGPGYEKLFF
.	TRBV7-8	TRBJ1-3	TGTGCCAGCAGCACCCAGGGTATCTCTGGAAACACCATATATTTT	CASSTQGISGNTIYF
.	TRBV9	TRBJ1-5	TGTGCCAGCAGCGTAGCAGGGTTGAGCAATCAGCCCCAGCATTTT	CASSVAGLSNQPQHF
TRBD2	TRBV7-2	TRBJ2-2	TGTGCCAGCAGGAGCGGGGGAAATCCCGGGGAGCTGTTTTTT	CASRSGGNPGELFF
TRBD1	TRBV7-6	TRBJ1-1	TGTGCCAGCAGCTGGGGACAGGTATTGAACACTGAAGCTTTCTTT	CASSWGQVLNTEAFF
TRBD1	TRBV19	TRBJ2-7	TGTGCCAGTACCATAGGGGGCAATAGTAACGAGCAGTACTTC	CASTIGGNSNEQYF
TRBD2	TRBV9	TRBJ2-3	TGTGCCAGCAGCGTAGGAGCGGGGGGGCCGAAAGATACGCAGTATTTT	CASSVGAGGPKDTQYF
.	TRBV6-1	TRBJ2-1	TGTGCCAGCAGTGAGCGGGACAGAGAATTTTTCTTC	CASSERDREFFF
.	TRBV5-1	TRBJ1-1	TGCGCCAGCAGCTTTGGACAGTTGAACACTGAAGCTTTCTTT	CASSFGQLNTEAFF
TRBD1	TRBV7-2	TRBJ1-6	TGTGCCAGCAGCTTAACAGGGGAATATTCACCCCTCCACTTT	CASSLTGEYSPLHF
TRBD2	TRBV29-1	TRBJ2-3	TGCAGCGTTGTGGCCGATCCGGGAGGACCGGATACGCAGTATTTT	CSVVADPGGPDTQYF
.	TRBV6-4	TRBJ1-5	TGTGCCAGCAGTGAGACTATCAATCAGCCCCAGCATTTT	CASSETINQPQHF
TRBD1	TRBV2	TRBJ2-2	TGTGCCAGCACGTCACAGGGGTTGGGCACCGGGGAGCTGTTTTTT	CASTSQGLGTGELFF
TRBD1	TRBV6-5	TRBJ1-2	TGTGCCAGCAGTTACTGGGGACAGGAGCTTAAGGGCTACACCTTC	CASSYWGQELKGYTF
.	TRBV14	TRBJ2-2	TGTGCCAGCAGCCCCAAGAACACCGGGGAGCTGTTTTTT	CASSPKNTGELFF
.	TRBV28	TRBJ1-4	TGTGCCAGCAGTTTAGGGGCAGAAAATGAAAAACTGTTTTTT	CASSLGAENEKLFF
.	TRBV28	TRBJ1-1	TGTGCCAGCACCCCCAGTCGACCAGGGTCGAACACTGAAGCTTTCTTT	CASTPSRPGSNTEAFF
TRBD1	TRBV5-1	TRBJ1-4	TGCGCCAGCAGCTCACGGACAGGGGGCAGTGAAAAACTGTTTTTT	CASSSRTGGSEKLFF
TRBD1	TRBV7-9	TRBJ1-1	TGTGCCAGCAGCTGGACAGGGATTGAAGCTTTCTTT	CASSWTGIEAFF
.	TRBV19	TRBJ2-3	TGTGCCAGCAGGGGCGCTAGCACAGATACGCAGTATTTT	CASRGASTDTQYF
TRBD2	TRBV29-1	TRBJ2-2	TGCAGCGGGGCCAGCGGGGCGACCGGGGAGCTGTTTTTT	CSGASGATGELFF
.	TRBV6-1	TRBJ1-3	TGTGCCAGCAGTGGTATCGGGGGGCAAGGAAACACCATATATTTT	CASSGIGGQGNTIYF
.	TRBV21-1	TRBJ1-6	TGTGCCAGCAGCCATCGGGACAACTCCTATAATTCACCCCTCCACTTT	CASSHRDNSYNSPLHF
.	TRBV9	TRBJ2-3	TGTGCCAGCAGCGGTGACAGTGCAGATACGCAGTATTTT	CASSGDSADTQYF
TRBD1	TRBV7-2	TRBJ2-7	TGTGCCAGCTCTGACAGGGGATCGATCTCTTACGAGCAGTACTTC	CASSDRGSISYEQYF
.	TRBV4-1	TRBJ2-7	TGCGCCAGCAGCCCCCCGGGCGGACACGGCGGCGACGAGCAGTACTTC	CASSPPGGHGGDEQYF
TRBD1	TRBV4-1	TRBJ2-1	TGCGCCAGCAGCCATTGGACAGGGGGCTCCTACAATGAGCAGTTCTTC	CASSHWTGGSYNEQFF
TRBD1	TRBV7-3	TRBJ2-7	TGTGCCAGCAGCCCCGGACAGGCATCCGAGCAGTACTTC	CASSPGQASEQYF
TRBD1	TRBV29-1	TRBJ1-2	TGCAGCGTTCGACAGGGTAGCTATGGCTACACCTTC	CSVRQGSYGYTF
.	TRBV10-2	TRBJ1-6	TGCGCCAGCAGCGAGGGACTGATTAATTCACCCCTCCACTTT	CASSEGLINSPLHF
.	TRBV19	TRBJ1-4	TGTGCCAGTGATAACAGGGAAGGGGAAAAACTGTTTTTT	CASDNREGEKLFF
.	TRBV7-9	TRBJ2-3	TGTGCCAGCAGCTTAGCAACAGGTTGGGGCGGAACTAGCACAGATACGCAGTATTTT	CASSLATGWGGTSTDTQYF
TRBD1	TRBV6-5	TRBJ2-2	TGTGCCAGCAGTTACAGGACAGGGGCGACCGGGGAGCTGTTTTTT	CASSYRTGATGELFF
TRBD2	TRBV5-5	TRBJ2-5	TGTGCCAGCAGCCTACTAGCGGGGGGGGGAGAGACCCAGTACTTC	CASSLLAGGGETQYF
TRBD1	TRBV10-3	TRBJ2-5	TGTGCCATCAGTGCCGGGACAGCCGGACAAGAGACCCAGTACTTC	CAISAGTAGQETQYF
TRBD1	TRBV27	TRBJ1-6	TGTGCCAGCAGGCGAACCATTGGGACAGGGGCGATAAATAATTCACCCCTCCACTTT	CASRRTIGTGAINNSPLHF
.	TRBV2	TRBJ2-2	TGTGCCAGCTGGGAGACCGGGGAGCTGTTTTTT	CASWETGELFF
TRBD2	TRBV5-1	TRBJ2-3	TGCGCCAGCAGCTTGGAAGCGGGGGGGCGATATACGCAGTATTTT	CASSLEAGGRYTQYF
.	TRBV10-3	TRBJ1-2	TGTGCCATCAGTGAGGGGGGACTTAACTATGGCTACACCTTC	CAISEGGLNYGYTF
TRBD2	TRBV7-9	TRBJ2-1	TGTGCCAGCAGCTCCGGCTCCTCACTAGCGGGGGGGCCGGATGAGCGGTTCTTC	CASSSGSSLAGGPDERFF
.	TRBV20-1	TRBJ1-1	TGCAGTGCCCTTGGACAGGAAGCTTTCTTT	CSALGQEAFF
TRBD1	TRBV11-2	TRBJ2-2	TGTGCCAGCAGCCGGGACAGGGACGACACCGGGGAGCTGTTTTTT	CASSRDRDDTGELFF
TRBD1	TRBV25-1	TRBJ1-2	TGTGCCTTTAGGGACAGCTATGGCTACACCTTC	CAFRDSYGYTF
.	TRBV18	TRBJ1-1	TGTGCCAGCTCACCCCCGGACAGCATGAACACTGAAGCTTTCTTT	CASSPPDSMNTEAFF
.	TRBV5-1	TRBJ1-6	TGCGCCAGCAGCTTGGTAGCAGGGGAACCACCCCTCCACTTT	CASSLVAGEPPLHF
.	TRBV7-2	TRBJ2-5	TGTGCCAGCAGTCCTTCCTGGCTAGCCAGTGAGACCCAGTACTTC	CASSPSWLASETQYF
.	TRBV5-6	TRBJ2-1	TGTGCCAGCAGCGGACTCCGGGACCCGGGAGTCAATGAGCAGTTCTTC	CASSGLRDPGVNEQFF
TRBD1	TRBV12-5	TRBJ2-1	TGTGCTAGTGGTTTCACAGGGGGCACGTCCTACAATGAGCAGTTCTTC	CASGFTGGTSYNEQFF
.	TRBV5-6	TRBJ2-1	TGTGCCAGCAGCCTGACTACAGGGAACGGGTTCTTC	CASSLTTGNGFF
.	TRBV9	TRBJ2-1	TGTGCCAGCAGCGTAGGAGGGAAGGACTACAATGAGCAGTTCTTC	CASSVGGKDYNEQFF
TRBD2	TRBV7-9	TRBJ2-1	TGTGCCAGCAGCTCCATCGGTAGCGGGGGGGCCCTGAACAATGAGCAGTTCTTC	CASSSIGSGGALNNEQFF
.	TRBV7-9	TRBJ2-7	TGTGCCAGCAGCTTAGGGGGAGGCGGAAAATTCTACGAGCAGTACTTC	CASSLGGGGKFYEQYF